These 17 T cell receptor beta chains share one sample of origin, sequenced in a study of T cell responses to AZD1222 COVID-19 vaccine. Sequencing used immunoSEQ multiplex PCR; TCRdb keeps in-frame clones, though not all of them. The data contain roughly 180,000 clones, roughly 92% of them singletons. This material consisted of peripheral blood, taken 28 days after the second AZD1222 dose. The receptors stem from an adult who received the AZD1222 COVID-19 vaccine.

This clone was counted a single time. The chain combines TRBV28 with TRBJ2-7; 13 nucleotides line up with TRBD2. CDR3 size: 13 residues. J gave up 7 bases and V 7 bases, and 4 bases lay outside the gene matches. CDR1 and CDR2 (germline): MDHEN, SYDVKM. CDR3 nucleotides: TGTGCCAGCACCGGACTAGCGGGGGAAGAGCAGTACTTC. Translation: CASTGLAGEEQYF.

V usage is TRBV30 and J usage is TRBJ1-1; 9 bases align to TRBD1. CDR3 length: 13 amino acids. The V gene end was trimmed by 1 base and the J gene end by 4 bases; junction bases not matched to a gene: 1. Germline CDR1 and CDR2: GTSNPN and SVGIG (reference sequence). CDR3 protein: CAWSGDRATEAFF. The CDR3 nucleotides are TGTGCCTGGAGTGGGGACAGGGCCACTGAAGCTTTCTTT.

The rearrangement uses TRBV6-6 and TRBJ2-1; weak D call: TRBD1 (6 bases). The length of the CDR3 is 14 residues. V gave up 0 bases and J gave up 10 bases, with 13 bases separating them. Germline V gene lookup returns CDR1 MNHNY and CDR2 SVGAGI (reference sequence). For the CDR3, the DNA is TGTGCCAGCAGTTACTCCCGGACAGCAATGGAGCAGTTCTTC. Amino acid sequence: CASSYSRTAMEQFF.

The chain employs TRBV11-2 and TRBJ1-2, with a tentative D call TRBD1 (5 bases). V was trimmed by 5 bases and J by 7 bases, leaving 23 bases between them. Per the germline V gene, CDR1 is SGHAT and CDR2 is FQNNGV. The CDR3 length is 16 residues. The CDR3 DNA reads TGTGCCAGCAGCGCCCGTGGGGGAAAACGATTATTTGGCTACACCTTC. This encodes CASSARGGKRLFGYTF. Based on the CDR3 plus reference TRBV11-2 and TRBJ1-2, the full variable domain is EAGVAQSPRYKIIEKRQSVAFWCNPISGHATLYWYQQILGQGPKLLIQFQNNGVVDDSQLPKDRFSAERLKGVDSTLKIQPAKLEDSAVYLCASSARGGKRLFGYTFGSGTRLTVV.

The chain couples TRBV28 to TRBJ1-1; maybe TRBD1 (5 bases). Germline-derived CDR1 and CDR2 are MDHEN and SYDVKM. There are 16 residues in the CDR3. V was shortened by 5 bases and J by 3 bases, with 19 bases between the two germline ends. The CDR3 reads CASSPVVGAGDTEAFF. Here the CDR3 DNA reads TGTGCCAGCAGTCCGGTGGTCGGGGCGGGGGACACTGAAGCTTTCTTT.

This clone has a single count. This rearrangement joins TRBV5-4 to TRBJ1-1; the D is unclear. Trimming removed 8 bases at V and 1 base at J, with 6 bases between. The CDR3 sequence is 11 residues long. Looked up from germline, CDR1 is SGHNT and CDR2 is YYREEE (reference sequence). The CDR3 DNA is TGTGCCAGTCACAGGAACACTGAAGCTTTCTTT. Encoded protein: CASHRNTEAFF.

V usage is TRBV10-1 and J usage is TRBJ1-4; no clear D gene. The V end lost 8 bases, the J end lost 8 bases, and 12 bases lay between the germline ends. The CDR3 extends over 12 amino acids. CDR1 and CDR2 (germline): WNHNN, SYGVQD (reference sequence). Here the CDR3 reads CASGPDDEKLFF. CDR3 nucleotides: TGCGCCAGCGGTCCGGATGACGAAAAACTGTTTTTT.

V and J are TRBV18 and TRBJ2-3; D unclear. Deletions cut 0 bases from V and 0 bases from J, with 1 base between. The germline V gene has CDR1 KGHSH and CDR2 LQKENI. The CDR3 is 13 residues long. CDR3 protein: CASSPPSTDTQYF. The CDR3 nucleotides are TGTGCCAGCTCACCACCGAGCACAGATACGCAGTATTTT. Supplemented by reference TRBV18 and TRBJ2-3, the full variable domain reads NAGVMQNPRHLVRRRGQEARLRCSPMKGHSHVYWYRQLPEEGLKFMVYLQKENIIDESGMPKERFSAEFPKEGPSILRIQQVVRGDSAAYFCASSPPSTDTQYFGPGTRLTVL.

V gene TRBV11-1 combines with J gene TRBJ2-1; D remains ambiguous. The CDR3 loop spans 13 amino acids. Germline V lookup: CDR1 SGHAT, CDR2 FQDESV (reference sequence). V lost 5 bases and J 6 bases, leaving 11 bases between the germline ends. CDR3 in amino acids: CASSMIVSNEQFF. In DNA, the CDR3 is TGTGCCAGCAGCATGATAGTGAGCAATGAGCAGTTCTTC. Together with reference TRBV11-1 and TRBJ2-1, the CDR3 gives the full variable domain: EAEVAQSPRYKITEKSQAVAFWCDPISGHATLYWYRQILGQGPELLVQFQDESVVDDSQLPKDRFSAERLKGVDSTLKIQPAELGDSAMYLCASSMIVSNEQFFGPGTRLTVL.

The genes are TRBV28 and TRBJ1-1; possible D gene TRBD1, 5 bases. The ends were cut back, 5 bases at V and 8 bases at J, with 24 bases in the middle. This CDR3 has 16 amino acids. Germline-derived CDR1 and CDR2 are MDHEN and SYDVKM. CDR3 sequence: CASSIRMGRLGKEAFF. DNA of the CDR3: TGTGCCAGCAGTATTAGGATGGGACGGTTAGGGAAAGAAGCTTTCTTT.

J is TRBJ1-6 and V is TRBV10-2; 9 positions match TRBD1. The V gene's germline CDR1 is WSHSY and CDR2 SAAADI. The J segment lost 8 bases and the V segment lost 5 bases, leaving 4 bases of the junction unmatched. The CDR3 spans 14 residues. The CDR3 reads CASSIRQGDSPLHF. DNA of the CDR3: TGCGCCAGCAGTATCAGACAGGGGGATTCACCCCTCCACTTT.

This clone appeared a single time. The CDR3 is CASSQHVQGAGQPQHF. Written as DNA, the CDR3 is TGCGCCAGCAGCCAGCACGTCCAGGGGGCGGGTCAGCCCCAGCATTTT. The chain uses TRBV4-1 and TRBJ1-5; 8 bases are a match to TRBD1. This CDR3 is 16 amino acids long. Germline V lookup: CDR1 MGHRA, CDR2 YSYEKL. J was trimmed by 6 bases and V by 3 bases; bases with no gene match: 10.

This clone appeared once. The chain uses TRBV7-8 and TRBJ2-7, with D tentatively TRBD2 (5 bases). Trimming left V 2 bases short and J 5 bases short, with 13 bases between. CDR3 size: 14 residues. From germline, CDR1 is SGHVS and CDR2 FQNEAQ. The CDR3 loop is CASSLWMGSDEQYF. In DNA form, the CDR3 reads TGTGCCAGCAGCTTATGGATGGGTAGCGACGAGCAGTACTTC.

The V call is TRBV28, the J call TRBJ1-1; 8 nucleotides agree with TRBD1. CDR3 size: 16 residues. The germline CDR1 and CDR2 sequences are MDHEN and SYDVKM. Trimming took 7 bases from V and 1 from J; bases not matched to a gene: 11. Written as DNA, the CDR3 is TGTGCCAGCACTTCAACAGGGGGAAGATGGAACACTGAAGCTTTCTTT. Its protein product is CASTSTGGRWNTEAFF.

This clone was counted between two and nine times. The chain is built from TRBV6-5 and TRBJ2-7, with 10 bases matching TRBD1. CDR3 size: 15 residues. V lost 6 bases and J lost 3; bases outside the gene matches: 8. Per germline, CDR1 MNHEY and CDR2 SVGAGI. The CDR3 DNA is TGTGCCAGCAGGGGCGAGGACAGGGGGAGCTACGAGCAGTACTTC. Residues: CASRGEDRGSYEQYF.

The chain couples TRBV15 to TRBJ2-1, with no clear D. This CDR3 is built from 16 residues. CDR1 LNHNV and CDR2 YYDKDF come from the germline V gene (reference sequence). Deletions cut 1 base from V and 6 bases from J, with 16 bases between. The CDR3 DNA reads as TGTGCCACCAGCAGAGTTTTTACAGCCACCGGCAATGAGCAGTTCTTC. Its translation is CATSRVFTATGNEQFF.

In its sample, this clone was seen once. The chain joins TRBV6-6 to TRBJ1-2; TRBD1 aligns across 9 bases. The CDR3 runs to 13 residues. The J segment lost 8 bases and the V segment lost 5 bases, leaving 6 bases of the junction unmatched. Per germline, CDR1 MNHNY and CDR2 SVGAGI (reference sequence). The CDR3 bases are TGTGCCAGCAGTCCACAGGGGGCGCGAGGCTACACCTTC. Its protein product is CASSPQGARGYTF.